Sequencing of this TCR beta chain was carried out in a study of shared clonotypes between healthy human individuals. Study results and caveats: Clonotype sharing among donors likely depends on sequencing depth.

Positively selected for CCR7, the CD45RO-negative cells used as naive CD8 cells excluded terminally differentiated effector memory CD45RA+ cells. With respect to this clone: Its antigen is as yet unknown.

Data came from immunoSEQ multiplex PCR; TCRdb stores just in-frame clones and leaves some out. The table records about 2,100,000 clones, about 92% of them present only once. The sequence was obtained from a man between 18 and 35 years old in good health. Some clones in this sample may be carry-over from other donors' samples. The material sequenced was naive CD8+ T cells from PBMCs.

The CDR3 sequence: CASSEGGGSYGYTF. CDR3 DNA sequence: TGTGCCAGCAGCGAGGGAGGGGGAAGCTATGGCTACACCTTC. The chain carries TRBV9 and TRBJ1-2; the D gene is possibly TRBD1 (6 bases). Looked up from germline, CDR1 is SGDLS and CDR2 is YYNGEE. The CDR3 consists of 14 residues. Trimming left V 3 bases short and J 4 bases short, with 13 bases between.